This T cell receptor (beta chain) was sequenced in a study of identical twins' blood T cells. Study observations and caveats: Environmental influences on twin similarity could not be excluded.

Germline values: CDR1 KGHSH, CDR2 LQKENI. The CDR3 loop spans 15 amino acids. Trimming removed 0 bases at V and 1 base at J, with 7 bases between. This clonotype has at least ten counts. Its target is not known. MiXCR, applied by TCRdb to the 5' RACE reads, yields one record per CDR3 protein. The sample has a few hundred thousand distinct CDR3 sequences, under 30% seen once. Sequenced input: PBMCs. This receptor was identified in a woman between 18 and 55 years old in good health. The rearrangement links TRBV18 to TRBJ1-3; D gene unclear. This CDR3 reads CASSPPGLSGNTIYF. The CDR3 coding sequence is TGTGCCAGCTCACCACCCGGCTTATCTGGAAACACCATATATTTT.